A single T cell receptor (beta chain) is shown here with its context. Its target is not known. V gave up 8 bases and J gave up 4 bases; unmatched junction bases: 8. From germline, CDR1 is SGHTA and CDR2 FQGNSA. This CDR3 is 14 amino acids long. Each pre-culture CD4+ sample aimed for fewer than 250,000 T cell genomes at deep resolution. The data were produced by immunoSEQ multiplex PCR, yet TCRdb's version contains in-frame clones alone and is incomplete. The sample shows about 110,000 clones, about 91% of them seen only once. The data derive from a study of T cell repertoires and HLA-DP antigens. Looking at the study overall: Transduced HeLa cells presented HLA-DP to CD4+ T cells. DNA input averaged approximately 240 ng in sorted CD137+CD4+ and approximately 1,200 ng in pre-culture CD4+.

The V and J genes are TRBV7-2 and TRBJ2-1; 7 bases are a match to TRBD1. The receptor's source is a woman in her late teens or twenties in good health and CMV-seronegative. The sample consisted of CD4+ T cells from PBMCs. The CDR3 DNA reads as TGTGCCAGCCTAGGGGGACAGTCTTACAATGAGCAGTTCTTC. This sequence encodes CASLGGQSYNEQFF.